The clone carrying this T cell receptor beta chain was seen more than once but under ten times. Its antigen is still unknown. One end of the junction is discordant with germline, which a read error may explain. The sample comes from a study of cytomegalovirus exposure and HLA in healthy donors. Notes on the study in general: Among the most significant clusters, several appeared linked to common viral pathogens in a later analysis.

The CDR3 has 16 amino acids. Germline CDR1 is SEHNR and CDR2 is FQNEAQ (reference sequence). The primer mix had 60 Vbeta and 13 Jbeta primers. TCRdb keeps only in-frame clones here, not all; method: immunoSEQ multiplex PCR. The top ten hold roughly 9% of the sample, which has about 160,000 clones, over 70% seen once. The TCR comes from a man between 18 and 29 years old in good health and CMV-seropositive. The gene calls are TRBV7-9 and TRBJ2-6; tentative D call: TRBD1 (5 bases). The sample consisted of PBMCs. CDR3 sequence (DNA): TGTGCCAGCAGCTTATTCGGTAGCTCTGGGGCCAACGGCCTGACTTTC. Amino acids: CASSLFGSSGANGLTF.